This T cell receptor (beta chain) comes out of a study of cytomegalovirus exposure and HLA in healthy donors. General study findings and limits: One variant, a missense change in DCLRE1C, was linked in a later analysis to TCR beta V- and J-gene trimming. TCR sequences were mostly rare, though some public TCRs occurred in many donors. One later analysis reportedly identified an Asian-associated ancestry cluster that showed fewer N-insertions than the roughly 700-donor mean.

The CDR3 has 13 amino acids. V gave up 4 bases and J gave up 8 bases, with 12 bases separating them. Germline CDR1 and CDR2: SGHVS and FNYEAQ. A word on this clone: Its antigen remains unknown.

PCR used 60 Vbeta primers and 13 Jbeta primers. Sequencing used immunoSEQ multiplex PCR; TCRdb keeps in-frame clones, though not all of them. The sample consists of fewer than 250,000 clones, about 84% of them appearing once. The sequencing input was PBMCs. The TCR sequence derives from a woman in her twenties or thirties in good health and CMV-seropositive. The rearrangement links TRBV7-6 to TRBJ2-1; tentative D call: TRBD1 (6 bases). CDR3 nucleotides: TGTGCCAGCAGCTCAGGGGCTCGGCATGAGCAGTTCTTC. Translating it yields CASSSGARHEQFF.